These T cell receptor beta chains were read from a single sample in a study of cytomegalovirus exposure and HLA in healthy donors. Profiled with immunoSEQ multiplex PCR; TCRdb holds only in-frame clones, not every one. The data show roughly 250,000 clones, approximately 84% seen once. Sequenced: PBMCs. Receptors were obtained from a woman aged 35 to 49 in good health and CMV-seropositive. CDR3s include the opening cysteine and the closing phenylalanine or tryptophan. The D gene is left open where the match is weak.

D gene	V gene	J gene	CDR3 protein
NA	TRBV6-5	NA	CASSSAKYEQYF
NA	TRBV19	TRBJ1-1	CASGVDLNTEAFF
TRBD1	TRBV7-2	TRBJ1-1	CASSPGDRPGEAFF
TRBD1	TRBV5-8	TRBJ1-1	CASTTGTANTEAFF
NA	TRBV4-1	TRBJ1-4	CASSQDSQGGEKLFF
NA	TRBV28	TRBJ1-5	CASSPPGLFAGQHF
NA	TRBV27	TRBJ2-5	CASSLQGIGETQYF
NA	TRBV7-2	TRBJ1-5	CASSLVTSGDQPQHF
TRBD2	TRBV11-3	TRBJ2-5	CASSPQGLALQETQYF
NA	TRBV4-3	TRBJ1-1	CASSHDTSENTEAFF
TRBD2	TRBV6-5	TRBJ2-7	CASSSGGVGEQYF
NA	TRBV4-1	TRBJ2-7	CASSGASAYEQYF
NA	TRBV30	TRBJ2-6	CAWGLSPSSGANVLTF
NA	TRBV19	TRBJ1-5	CASSAMETVLNQPQHF
NA	TRBV9	TRBJ2-3	CASSLRNGGLGTDTQYF